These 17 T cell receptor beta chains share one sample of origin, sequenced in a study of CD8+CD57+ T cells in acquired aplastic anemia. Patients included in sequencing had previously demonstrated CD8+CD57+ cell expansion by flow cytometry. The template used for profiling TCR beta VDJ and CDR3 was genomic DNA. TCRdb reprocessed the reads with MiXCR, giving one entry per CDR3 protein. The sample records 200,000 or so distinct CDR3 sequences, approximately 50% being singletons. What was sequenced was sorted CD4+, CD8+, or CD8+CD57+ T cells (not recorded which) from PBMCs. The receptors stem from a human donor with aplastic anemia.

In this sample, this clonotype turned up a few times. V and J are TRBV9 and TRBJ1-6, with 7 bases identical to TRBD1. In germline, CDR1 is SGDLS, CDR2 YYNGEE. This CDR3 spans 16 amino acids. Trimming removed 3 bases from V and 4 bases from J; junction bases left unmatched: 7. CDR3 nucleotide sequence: TGTGCCAGCAGCGCCACAGGGGAACTGTATAATTCACCCCTCCACTTT. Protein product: CASSATGELYNSPLHF. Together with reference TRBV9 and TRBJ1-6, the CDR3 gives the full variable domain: DSGVTQTPKHLITATGQRVTLRCSPRSGDLSVYWYQQSLDQGLQFLIQYYNGEERAKGNILERFSAQQFPDLHSELNLSSLELGDSALYFCASSATGELYNSPLHFGNGTRLTVT.

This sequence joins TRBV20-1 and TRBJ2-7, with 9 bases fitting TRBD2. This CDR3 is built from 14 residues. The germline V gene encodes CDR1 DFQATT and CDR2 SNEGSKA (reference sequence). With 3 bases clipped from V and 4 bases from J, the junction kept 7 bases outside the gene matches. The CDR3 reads CSARVAGAGYEQYF. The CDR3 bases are TGCAGTGCTAGGGTAGCGGGGGCCGGATACGAGCAGTACTTC.

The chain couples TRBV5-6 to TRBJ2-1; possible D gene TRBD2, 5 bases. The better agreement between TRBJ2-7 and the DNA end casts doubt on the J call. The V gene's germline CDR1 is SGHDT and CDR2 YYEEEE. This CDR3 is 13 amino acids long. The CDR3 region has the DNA TGTGCCAGCAGCGTAGAAGGAGGTGATGAGCAGTACTTC. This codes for CASSVEGGDEQYF.

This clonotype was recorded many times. The DNA for the CDR3 is TGTGCCAGCAGCGCCGGGACAGGGGTGTTTACTGGAAACACCATATATTTT. Translated: CASSAGTGVFTGNTIYF. The chain has TRBV2 and TRBJ1-3; 10 nucleotides align to TRBD1. Germline V gene lookup returns CDR1 SNHLY and CDR2 FYNNEI. This CDR3 has 17 amino acids. Trimming removed 6 bases from V and 2 bases from J; junction bases left unmatched: 10.

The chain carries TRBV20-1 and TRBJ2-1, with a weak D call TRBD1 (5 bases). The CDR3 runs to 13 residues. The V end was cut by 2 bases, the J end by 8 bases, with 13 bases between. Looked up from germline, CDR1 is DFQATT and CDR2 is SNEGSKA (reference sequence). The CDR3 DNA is TGCAGTGCTAGAACGTACGGCAGGGATGAGCAGTTCTTC. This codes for CSARTYGRDEQFF.

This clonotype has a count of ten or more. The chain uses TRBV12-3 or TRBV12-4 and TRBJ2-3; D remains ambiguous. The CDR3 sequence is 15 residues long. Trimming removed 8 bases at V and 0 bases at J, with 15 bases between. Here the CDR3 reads CASVGGAPSTDTQYF. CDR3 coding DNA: TGTGCCAGCGTGGGCGGAGCACCGAGCACAGATACGCAGTATTTT.

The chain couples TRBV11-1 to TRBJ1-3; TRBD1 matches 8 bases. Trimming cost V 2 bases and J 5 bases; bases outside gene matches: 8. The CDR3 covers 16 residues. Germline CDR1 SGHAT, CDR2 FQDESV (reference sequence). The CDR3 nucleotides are TGTGCCAGCAGCTTATTACTGGGACAGGACAGAAACACCATATATTTT. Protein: CASSLLLGQDRNTIYF.

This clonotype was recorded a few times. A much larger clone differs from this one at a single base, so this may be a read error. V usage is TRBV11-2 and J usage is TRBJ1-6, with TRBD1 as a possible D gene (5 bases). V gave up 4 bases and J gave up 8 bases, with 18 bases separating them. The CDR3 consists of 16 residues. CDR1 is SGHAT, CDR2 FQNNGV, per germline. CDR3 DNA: TGTGCCAGCAGCTCCCTTCCGGACACGTTATATTCACCCCTCCACTTT. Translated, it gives CASSSLPDTLYSPLHF.

CDR3 bases: TGTGCCTGGAGCTCCGGTGGGAGCTCCTACGAGCAGTACTTC. As protein: CAWSSGGSSYEQYF. V is TRBV30 and J is TRBJ2-7, with D possibly being TRBD2 (5 bases). V was clipped by 3 bases and J by 0 bases, with 12 bases between them. The CDR3 extends over 14 amino acids. From germline, CDR1 is GTSNPN and CDR2 SVGIG (reference sequence).

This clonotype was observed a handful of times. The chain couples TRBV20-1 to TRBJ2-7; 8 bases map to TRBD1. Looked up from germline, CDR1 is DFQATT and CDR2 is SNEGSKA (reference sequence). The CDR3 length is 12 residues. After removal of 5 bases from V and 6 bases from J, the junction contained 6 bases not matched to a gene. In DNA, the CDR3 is TGCAGTGCTCCGGGACAGGTTGCCGAGCAGTACTTC. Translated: CSAPGQVAEQYF.

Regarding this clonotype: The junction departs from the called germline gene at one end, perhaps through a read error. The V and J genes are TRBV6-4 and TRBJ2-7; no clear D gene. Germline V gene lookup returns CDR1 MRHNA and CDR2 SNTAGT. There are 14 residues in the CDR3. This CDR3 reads CAISDSWYDAEQYF. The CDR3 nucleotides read TGTGCCATCAGTGACTCATGGTATGATGCCGAGCAGTACTTC.

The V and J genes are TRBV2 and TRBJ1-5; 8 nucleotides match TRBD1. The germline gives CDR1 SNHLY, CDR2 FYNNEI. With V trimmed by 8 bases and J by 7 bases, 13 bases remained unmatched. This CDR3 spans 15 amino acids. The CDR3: CASDEQGATGQPQHF. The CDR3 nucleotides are TGTGCCAGCGATGAGCAGGGGGCGACGGGGCAGCCCCAGCATTTT.

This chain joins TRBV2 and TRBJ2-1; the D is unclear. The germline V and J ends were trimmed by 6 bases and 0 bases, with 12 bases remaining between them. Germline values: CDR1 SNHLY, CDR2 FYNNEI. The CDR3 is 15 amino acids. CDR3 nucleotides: TGTGCCAGCAGAGATAGTCCCCTCTCCTACAATGAGCAGTTCTTC. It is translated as CASRDSPLSYNEQFF.

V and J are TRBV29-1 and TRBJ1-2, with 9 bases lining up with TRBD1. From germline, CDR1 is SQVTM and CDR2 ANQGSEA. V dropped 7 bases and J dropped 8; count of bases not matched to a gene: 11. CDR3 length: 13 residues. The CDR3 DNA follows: TGCAGCGGGTGGGACAGGGCGGATTTCGGCTACACCTTC. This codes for CSGWDRADFGYTF.

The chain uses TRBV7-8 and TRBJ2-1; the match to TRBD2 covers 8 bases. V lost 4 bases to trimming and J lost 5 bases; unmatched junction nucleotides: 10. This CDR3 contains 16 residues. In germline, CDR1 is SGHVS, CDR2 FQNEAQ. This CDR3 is CASSSKRESINNEQFF. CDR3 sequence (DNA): TGTGCCAGCAGCTCCAAGCGGGAGTCAATAAACAATGAGCAGTTCTTC.

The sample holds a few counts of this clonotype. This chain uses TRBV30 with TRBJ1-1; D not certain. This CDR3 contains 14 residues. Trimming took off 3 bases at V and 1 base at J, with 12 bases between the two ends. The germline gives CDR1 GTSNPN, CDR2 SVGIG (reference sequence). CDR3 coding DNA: TGTGCCTGGAGCAAAGTCGACGGGAACACTGAAGCTTTCTTT. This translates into CAWSKVDGNTEAFF.

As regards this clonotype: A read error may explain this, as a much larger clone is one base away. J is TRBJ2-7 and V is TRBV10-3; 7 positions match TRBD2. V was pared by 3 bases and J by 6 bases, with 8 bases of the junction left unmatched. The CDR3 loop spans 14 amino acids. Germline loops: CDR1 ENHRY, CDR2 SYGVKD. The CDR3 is CAISERDSGGEQYF. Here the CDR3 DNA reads TGTGCCATCAGTGAAAGAGACTCGGGGGGCGAGCAGTACTTC.